The source of this T cell receptor beta chain is a study of blood T cell repertoires in COVID-19. Study in general: Spain, Italy and the United States supplied samples that represented acute and convalescent COVID-19.

Participant age was roughly 18 to 95 years, and participants resided in approximately 25 US areas. Cohort assignment relied on participant-reported clinical history. In the authors' workflow: Nucleated cell counts were estimated from reference gene primer amplification. TCRdb's table, derived via immunoSEQ multiplex PCR, lists solely in-frame clones and lacks some. V and J calls and clone size are those listed in that table; D and trimming were worked out from the DNA. The sample yields some 240,000 clones, roughly 80% seen once. The length of the CDR3 is 16 residues. V dropped 2 bases and J dropped 3; count of bases not matched to a gene: 8. The germline V gene has CDR1 KGHSH and CDR2 LQKENI.

The V gene is TRBV18, the J gene TRBJ1-1, with 8 positions matching TRBD1. This receptor was taken from a man in his forties or fifties who had recovered from COVID-19. Sequenced input: PBMCs or T cells enriched from blood (not recorded which). CDR3 residues: CASSPGGRGLDTEAFF. The CDR3 nucleotides read TGTGCCAGCTCACCAGGGGGCAGGGGGCTGGACACTGAAGCTTTCTTT.